The 4 T cell receptor beta chains below come from one sample, sequenced in a study of T cells in Graves' hyperthyroidism and ophthalmopathy. Authors of the study amplified TCR beta CDR3 regions from RNA transcripts. The HTBI primer set was used in a first-round RT-PCR of the TCR CDR3. TCRdb called the multiplex PCR reads again in MiXCR, with one record for every CDR3 protein. The table lists roughly 750,000 distinct CDR3 sequences, around 17% of them singletons. The sample was blood. Receptor source: a man younger than 30 with Graves' hyperthyroidism.

This clonotype was counted many times. V and J are TRBV20-1 and TRBJ2-7; no definite D call. Germline-derived CDR1 and CDR2 are DFQATT and SNEGSKA (reference sequence). There are 17 residues in the CDR3. V lost 0 bases and J lost 2, with 20 bases in between. The CDR3 loop is CSARDFPPGARPYEQYF. The CDR3 coding sequence is TGCAGTGCTAGAGATTTCCCCCCAGGCGCGCGACCCTACGAGCAGTACTTC.

The sample holds many counts of this clonotype. The genes are TRBV29-1 and TRBJ1-1; TRBD1 agrees at 8 bases. The CDR3 has 13 amino acids. CDR1 and CDR2 from the germline V gene are SQVTM and ANQGSEA. Unmatched junction bases numbered 5, after V lost 7 bases and J lost 1 base. The CDR3 reads CSGQGAGNTEAFF. As DNA, the CDR3 is TGCAGCGGTCAGGGGGCTGGGAACACTGAAGCTTTCTTT.

Concerning this clonotype: This may stem from a read error, because a much larger clone lies one nucleotide away. The J gene is TRBJ2-1, the V gene TRBV11-2; the D gene could be TRBD1 or TRBD2 (5 bases each). Germline assignment: CDR1 SGHAT and CDR2 FQNNGV. Trimming removed 5 bases from V and 2 bases from J, with 16 bases in between. The CDR3 length is 16 residues. This chain's CDR3 is CASSPGRSLPYNEQFF. The CDR3 region has the DNA TGTGCCAGCAGCCCGGGACGGTCACTCCCCTACAATGAGCAGTTCTTC.

This clonotype has a handful of counts. The CDR3 sequence: CASSRTSGSAEQFF. The CDR3 bases are TGTGCCAGCAGCAGAACTAGCGGGAGTGCTGAGCAGTTCTTC. The rearrangement uses TRBV12-3 or TRBV12-4 and TRBJ2-1, with 11 nucleotides matching TRBD2. This CDR3 has 14 residues. Trimming took 6 bases from V and 9 from J; bases not matched to a gene: 7.